The present T cell receptor beta chain was sequenced within a study of blood T cell repertoires in COVID-19. Participants were aged roughly 18 to 95 years, lived in 24 US areas, and enrolled virtually. Among Cohort 3 donors, those recovered had two negative PCRs, clearance, or symptom resolution. Source study methods: Estimation of nucleated cell counts was performed using reference gene primer amplification. Repertoires were generated with immunoSEQ multiplex PCR, while TCRdb's copy carries only in-frame clones and drops some. V and J calls and clone size follow that table, whereas D and trimming were derived from the DNA. Of over 200,000 clones in the sample, roughly 80% were seen once. The CDR3 spans 17 residues. V was cut by 1 base and J by 0 bases, with 12 bases left in between. Germline CDR1 reads LGHNA; CDR2 reads YSLEER.

The rearrangement links TRBV4-3 to TRBJ2-2, with a possible D match to TRBD1 (6 bases). The sequence was collected from a man aged 60 to 69 who had recovered from COVID-19. Input material: PBMCs or T cells enriched from blood (not recorded which). CDR3 loop: CASSQGTANSNTGELFF. The CDR3 nucleotides read TGCGCCAGCAGCCAAGGGACAGCCAATTCGAACACCGGGGAGCTGTTTTTT.